These T cell receptor beta chains were read from a single sample in a study of early T cells in non-severe SARS-CoV-2 infection. TCRdb fed the 5' RACE reads into MiXCR, producing one record per CDR3 protein. The sample holds fewer than 75,000 distinct CDR3 sequences, around 20% seen once. Sequencing was performed on whole blood, taken at baseline. These receptors came from an adult who was a healthcare worker with PCR-confirmed SARS-CoV-2 infection or an uninfected control (not recorded which). The CDR3 runs from the conserved cysteine through the conserved F or W. D genes are given only for firm matches. Not all rows give a size; the values are once, few, many and, for expanded clones, a class.

>TRBV7-3|NA|TRBJ2-1|NA
CASSLGRGRGNEQFF
TGTGCCAGCAGCTTAGGACGGGGAAGGGGCAATGAGCAGTTCTTC
>TRBV20-1|TRBD2|TRBJ2-1|few
CSASGLAHNEQFF
TGCAGTGCTAGTGGACTAGCACACAATGAGCAGTTCTTC
>TRBV5-1|NA|TRBJ1-5|NA
CASSLGENQPQHF
TGCGCCAGCAGCTTGGGAGAAAATCAGCCCCAGCATTTT
>TRBV18|NA|TRBJ2-4|NA
CASSPKNIQYF
TGTGCCAGCTCACCCAAAAACATTCAGTACTTC
>TRBV7-2|NA|TRBJ2-3|NA
CASSVLRGGRTDTQYF
TGTGCCAGCAGCGTTCTACGAGGGGGTAGAACAGATACGCAGTATTTT
>TRBV5-1|NA|TRBJ2-3|NA
CASSYSLAVGWTDTQYF
TGCGCCAGCAGCTACTCTCTCGCGGTCGGTTGGACAGATACGCAGTATTTT
>TRBV12-3/TRBV12-4|NA|TRBJ1-3|NA
CASSFSGENTIYF
TGTGCCAGCAGTTTCTCAGGAGAAAACACCATATATTTT
>TRBV6-4|NA|TRBJ1-6|NA
CASSDSEGSNSPLHF
TGTGCCAGCAGTGACTCCGAGGGAAGCAATTCACCCCTCCACTTT
>TRBV5-1|TRBD1|TRBJ1-2|once
CASTREGQDYGYTF
TGCGCCAGCACCCGCGAAGGACAGGATTATGGCTACACCTTC
>TRBV5-1|TRBD1|TRBJ1-6|NA
CASSQGQPDNSPLHF
TGCGCCAGCAGCCAGGGACAGCCAGATAATTCACCCCTCCACTTT
>TRBV6-2/TRBV6-3|NA|TRBJ2-7|few
CASSYSRPGEQYF
TGTGCCAGCAGTTACTCCCGACCGGGCGAGCAGTACTTC
>TRBV4-2|NA|TRBJ1-3|few
CASSQHAGGSGNTIYF
TGTGCCAGCAGCCAACACGCGGGGGGATCTGGAAACACCATATATTTT
>TRBV12-3/TRBV12-4|TRBD2|TRBJ2-5|many
CASTHTRTSGETQYF
TGTGCCAGCACTCATACCAGGACTAGCGGAGAGACCCAGTACTTC
>TRBV5-1|NA|TRBJ2-1|NA
CASSLGTYNEQFF
TGCGCCAGCAGCTTGGGGACCTACAATGAGCAGTTCTTC
>TRBV12-3/TRBV12-4|TRBD1|TRBJ2-7|NA
CASSAPGTGSYEQYF
TGTGCCAGCAGTGCCCCCGGGACAGGGTCCTACGAGCAGTACTTC
>TRBV5-6|NA|TRBJ2-1|NA
CASSWQTGHNEQFF
TGTGCCAGCAGCTGGCAGACAGGCCACAATGAGCAGTTCTTC
>TRBV20-1|TRBD1|TRBJ1-2|NA
CSARDRQGTGYTF
TGCAGTGCTAGAGACAGACAGGGGACTGGCTACACCTTC
>TRBV3-1|TRBD2|TRBJ2-1|NA
CASSVSGGALHEQFF
TGTGCCAGCAGCGTAAGCGGGGGGGCGTTACATGAGCAGTTCTTC
>TRBV30|NA|TRBJ1-6|NA
CAWSVRGGSPLHF
TGTGCCTGGAGTGTACGAGGCGGGTCACCCCTCCACTTT
>TRBV12-3/TRBV12-4|NA|TRBJ1-3|NA
CASSPQASGGNTIYF
TGTGCCAGCAGTCCCCAGGCCTCTGGGGGAAACACCATATATTTT
>TRBV4-1|TRBD1|TRBJ1-6|NA
CASSHLDRGNSPLHF
TGCGCCAGCAGCCACTTGGACAGGGGGAATTCACCCCTCCACTTT
>TRBV6-2/TRBV6-3|NA|TRBJ1-1|NA
CASRPHRNTEAFF
TGTGCCAGCAGGCCCCATAGGAACACTGAAGCTTTCTTT
>TRBV4-1|NA|TRBJ1-4|few
CASSQDRAWEPFF
TGCGCCAGCAGCCAAGATCGGGCTTGGGAGCCGTTTTTT
>TRBV7-9|NA|TRBJ2-2|NA
CASSPGETGELFF
TGTGCCAGCAGCCCCGGGGAGACCGGGGAGCTGTTTTTT
>TRBV7-3|NA|TRBJ2-2|few
CASSLTGNTGELFF
TGTGCCAGCAGCCTGACTGGGAACACCGGGGAGCTGTTTTTT
>TRBV7-6|NA|TRBJ1-1|few
CASSLVGADGSIEAFF
TGTGCCAGCAGCTTAGTGGGGGCTGACGGGTCCATTGAAGCTTTCTTT
>TRBV12-3/TRBV12-4|NA|TRBJ1-6|few
CASRGTDNSPLHF
TGTGCCAGCAGGGGTACAGATAATTCACCCCTCCACTTT
>TRBV7-9|TRBD1|TRBJ2-5|NA
CASRSSGTEETQYF
TGTGCCAGCAGATCCTCCGGGACAGAAGAGACCCAGTACTTC
>TRBV7-8|NA|TRBJ1-1|few
CASSLRGLGTEAFF
TGTGCCAGCAGCTTACGGGGCCTGGGCACTGAAGCTTTCTTT
>TRBV29-1|TRBD2|TRBJ2-3|NA
CSVAPSGGSRDTQYF
TGCAGCGTTGCGCCTAGCGGGGGCTCCAGGGATACGCAGTATTTT
>TRBV3-1|NA|TRBJ2-3|few
CASSQVRGGPHLTQYF
TGTGCCAGCAGCCAAGTGCGCGGGGGCCCTCATCTTACGCAGTATTTT
>TRBV30|TRBD1|TRBJ1-1|few
CAWTLDRVTEAFF
TGTGCCTGGACCCTGGACAGGGTCACTGAAGCTTTCTTT
>TRBV3-1|NA|TRBJ1-2|NA
CASSQAGDYGYTF
TGTGCCAGCAGCCAAGCAGGGGACTATGGCTACACCTTC
>TRBV20-1|TRBD2|TRBJ2-1|NA
CSARVSGDDNEQFF
TGCAGTGCTAGAGTCAGCGGGGACGACAATGAGCAGTTCTTC
>TRBV6-5|NA|TRBJ2-7|NA
CASSYSRGHGEQYF
TGTGCCAGCAGTTACTCCCGGGGACACGGCGAGCAGTACTTC
>TRBV4-1|TRBD2|TRBJ2-5|NA
CASSPEVAGGPGGTQYF
TGCGCCAGCAGCCCGGAGGTAGCGGGGGGTCCGGGAGGGACCCAGTACTTC
>TRBV13|NA|TRBJ2-7|NA
CASSSGALSYEQYF
TGTGCCAGCAGCTCCGGGGCCCTTTCCTACGAGCAGTACTTC
>TRBV19|NA|TRBJ2-3|NA
CASSPRTASTDTQYF
TGTGCCAGTAGTCCAAGGACAGCTAGCACAGATACGCAGTATTTT
>TRBV6-5|NA|TRBJ1-5|many
CASSYSRDQPQHF
TGTGCCAGCAGTTACTCCCGGGACCAGCCCCAGCATTTT
>TRBV20-1|NA|TRBJ1-2|NA
CSAPDGGNGYTF
TGCAGTGCTCCCGACGGGGGTAATGGCTACACCTTC
>TRBV6-1|NA|TRBJ2-3|few
CASSEVGVADTQYF
TGTGCCAGCAGTGAAGTAGGGGTTGCAGATACGCAGTATTTT
>TRBV20-1|NA|TRBJ1-2|NA
CSATGTGGYTF
TGCAGTGCTACCGGGACTGGAGGCTACACCTTC
>TRBV12-5|NA|TRBJ2-5|few
CASGPSRRETQYF
TGTGCTAGTGGACCTAGCAGGCGGGAGACCCAGTACTTC
>TRBV27|NA|TRBJ2-1|NA
CASSSINSAQHNEQFF
TGTGCCAGCAGCTCTATCAACAGCGCACAGCACAATGAGCAGTTCTTC
>TRBV4-2|TRBD1|TRBJ2-3|few
CASSQDRGGDTQYF
TGTGCCAGCAGCCAAGACCGAGGGGGCGATACGCAGTATTTT
>TRBV4-1|TRBD1|TRBJ2-7|NA
CASSQAQGVYEQYF
TGCGCCAGCAGCCAGGCGCAGGGGGTATACGAGCAGTACTTC
>TRBV29-1|NA|TRBJ2-3|NA
CSVTPDTDTQYF
TGCAGCGTCACGCCCGACACAGATACGCAGTATTTT
>TRBV18|NA|TRBJ2-1|NA
CASSPKQNNEQFF
TGTGCCAGCTCACCAAAACAGAACAATGAGCAGTTCTTC
>TRBV11-2|TRBD1|TRBJ2-7|few
CASSLLTGTVGNEQYF
TGTGCCAGCAGCTTACTTACCGGGACAGTTGGGAACGAGCAGTACTTC
>TRBV12-3/TRBV12-4|TRBD1|TRBJ1-1|few
CASSGQVPMNTEAFF
TGTGCCAGCAGTGGACAGGTCCCAATGAACACTGAAGCTTTCTTT
>TRBV20-1|NA|TRBJ1-3|NA
CSARVVPGNTIYF
TGCAGTGCTAGAGTAGTACCCGGGAACACCATATATTTT
>TRBV5-4|TRBD1|TRBJ1-6|NA
CASSLGDRGNSPLHF
TGTGCCAGCAGCTTGGGGGACAGGGGTAATTCACCCCTCCACTTT
>TRBV7-9|TRBD1|TRBJ1-1|NA
CASSSGQGEMNTEAFF
TGTGCCAGCAGCTCGGGACAGGGGGAGATGAACACTGAAGCTTTCTTT
>TRBV6-2/TRBV6-3|NA|TRBJ2-7|once
CASRYTGSYEQYF
TGTGCCAGCAGATATACAGGCTCCTACGAGCAGTACTTC
>TRBV12-3/TRBV12-4|TRBD2|TRBJ2-3|NA
CASSLELAGIVRDTQYF
TGTGCCAGCAGTTTAGAGCTAGCGGGGATAGTCAGAGATACGCAGTATTTT
>TRBV5-4|NA|TRBJ1-1|NA
CASSRTGANTEAFF
TGTGCCAGCAGCCGGACCGGGGCGAACACTGAAGCTTTCTTT
>TRBV2|NA|TRBJ2-6|few
CASSAGPNSGANVLTF
TGTGCCAGCAGTGCAGGGCCCAATTCTGGGGCCAACGTCCTGACTTTC
>TRBV12-3/TRBV12-4|NA|TRBJ1-4|NA
CASRKAGTNEKLFF
TGTGCCAGTAGAAAGGCGGGTACTAATGAAAAACTGTTTTTT
>TRBV5-4|TRBD1|TRBJ1-4|few
CASSPAGQANEKLFF
TGTGCCAGCAGCCCAGCGGGACAGGCTAATGAAAAACTGTTTTTT
>TRBV6-1|NA|TRBJ1-1|many
CASSEDGSWDTEAFF
TGTGCCAGCAGTGAAGATGGCAGCTGGGACACTGAAGCTTTCTTT